This TCR beta chain was documented in a study of T cells in women clearing cervical HPV infection. General study results and limits: Combining TCR richness with V gene abundances gave approximately 0.8 AUC. Richness differences could reflect unmeasured T-cell content per sample.

HPV was found by MY09/MY11 PCR and dot-blot genotyping. Profiling relied on immunoSEQ multiplex PCR, and the TCRdb table lists in-frame clones only, not all of them. The clone table shows about 41,000 clones, with the ten largest holding 7.6%. Germline CDR1 reads SGHAT; CDR2 reads FQNNGV. This CDR3 comprises 13 residues. V lost 6 bases, J lost 4 bases, and 2 bases stayed unmatched. Of note for this clone: Its target is unknown. The read finishes 3 residues shy of the CDR3 end, and the germline J gene is used to complete it.

Sequencing used blood buffy coat. This clonotype was sampled from a woman between 18 and 75 years old with a cervical HPV16 infection that either progressed to CIN3+ or cleared (not recorded which). The J gene is TRBJ1-3, the V gene TRBV11-2, with TRBD1 matching 8 bases. This chain's CDR3 is CASSWTGGNTIYF. CDR3 DNA, as far as it was read: TGTGCCAGCAGTTGGACAGGGGGAAACACC.